The 28 T cell receptor beta chains reported below all come from one sample, sequenced in a study of blood T cell repertoires in COVID-19. Clones were read by immunoSEQ multiplex PCR, and TCRdb kept only the in-frame ones, dropping some. The sample lists roughly 220,000 clones; 84% were seen once. Sequencing used peripheral blood. These receptor sequences come from a woman in her forties who had recovered from COVID-19.

This chain connects TRBV5-4 to TRBJ1-1, with 10 bases fitting TRBD1. V lost 4 bases and J lost 4; bases outside the gene matches: 4. CDR1 is SGHNT, CDR2 YYREEE, per germline (reference sequence). This CDR3 is 14 amino acids long. CDR3 nucleotides: TGTGCCAGCAGCCCCGGACAGGGGGTCACTGAAGCTTTCTTT. Translation: CASSPGQGVTEAFF.

The genes are TRBV2 and TRBJ1-2, with 8 bases fitting TRBD1. Germline V lookup: CDR1 SNHLY, CDR2 FYNNEI. With 4 bases clipped from V and 8 bases from J, the junction kept 3 bases outside the gene matches. This CDR3 is 12 amino acids long. For the CDR3, the DNA is TGTGCCAGCAGTGGGGACAGGAGAGGCTACACCTTC. This sequence encodes CASSGDRRGYTF.

The chain couples TRBV7-2 to TRBJ1-1; D gene uncertain. V was pared by 2 bases and J by 1 base, with 11 bases between. The CDR3 is 15 residues long. The germline V gene encodes CDR1 SGHTA and CDR2 FQGNSA. CDR3 sequence (DNA): TGTGCCAGCAGCTTACTTGGAGCGGGGAACACTGAAGCTTTCTTT. It is translated as CASSLLGAGNTEAFF.

This clone was observed a handful of times. This chain uses TRBV19 with TRBJ2-7; D remains unclear. Germline lookup yields CDR1 LNHDA and CDR2 SQIVND (reference sequence). The CDR3 totals 13 residues. Between the trimmed V and J ends, which lost 3 bases and 2 bases, there was a span of 8 bases. The CDR3 here is CASSIDRAYEQYF. In DNA, the CDR3 is TGTGCCAGTAGTATCGACCGGGCCTACGAGCAGTACTTC.

The chain has TRBV9 and TRBJ1-2; TRBD1 might be the D (6 bases). The CDR3 runs 12 residues. Trimming shortened V by 6 bases and J by 8 bases, and 14 bases separated the two germline ends. Germline V gene sequence: CDR1 SGDLS, CDR2 YYNGEE. In DNA form, the CDR3 reads TGTGCCAGCAAGGGGGGGCCCGGGGGCTACACCTTC. Translating gives CASKGGPGGYTF.

The rearrangement links TRBV9 to TRBJ1-5, with 7 bases fitting TRBD1. There are 14 residues in the CDR3. The trim removed 7 bases at V and 3 bases at J, leaving 7 bases unmatched. The germline CDR1 and CDR2 sequences are SGDLS and YYNGEE. The CDR3 loop reads CASAPTGNNQPQHF. CDR3 in DNA: TGTGCCAGCGCACCGACAGGGAACAATCAGCCCCAGCATTTT.

The chain couples TRBV6-2 or TRBV6-3 to TRBJ2-5, with unresolved D. CDR1 MNHEY and CDR2 SVGEGT come from the germline V gene. V lost 1 base and J 4 bases, leaving 4 bases between the germline ends. The CDR3 loop spans 12 amino acids. The CDR3 region has the DNA TGTGCCAGCAGTTACTTAATAGAGACCCAGTACTTC. Translated: CASSYLIETQYF.

V usage is TRBV10-1 and J usage is TRBJ2-1; 8 bases fit TRBD1. This CDR3 region has 15 residues. CDR1 WNHNN and CDR2 SYGVQD come from the germline V gene (reference sequence). J lost 5 bases, V lost 3 bases, and 6 bases had no gene match. DNA of the CDR3: TGCGCCAGCAGTGACACAGGGGGTGTAAACAATGAGCAGTTCTTC. Its translation: CASSDTGGVNNEQFF.

The rearrangement links TRBV19 to TRBJ1-2, with D possibly matching TRBD1 (5 bases). This CDR3 comprises 14 residues. The germline CDR1 and CDR2 sequences are LNHDA and SQIVND (reference sequence). V lost 1 base and J 4 bases, leaving 10 bases between the germline ends. The CDR3, as DNA: TGTGCCAGTAGTATAGGGCGGGGCATCTATGGCTACACCTTC. It is translated as CASSIGRGIYGYTF.

Only one count was recorded for this clone. This chain joins TRBV6-5 and TRBJ1-1, with 10 bases lining up with TRBD1. The V gene's germline CDR1 is MNHEY and CDR2 SVGAGI. CDR3 length: 16 amino acids. V gave up 4 bases and J gave up 3 bases; unmatched junction bases: 8. This CDR3 reads CASSSPDRGKDTEAFF. The CDR3 bases are TGTGCCAGCAGTTCACCGGACAGGGGGAAGGACACTGAAGCTTTCTTT.

The chain couples TRBV7-2 to TRBJ2-1; D uncertain. The CDR3 covers 18 residues. Germline-derived CDR1 and CDR2 are SGHTA and FQGNSA. The ends were cut back, 1 base at V and 8 bases at J, with 24 bases in the middle. The CDR3 region has the DNA TGTGCCAGCAGCTTAGAACCCCTTCGTCCGACTTGGCCCGATGAGCAGTTCTTC. Residues: CASSLEPLRPTWPDEQFF.

This clone was detected a few times. The gene calls are TRBV28 and TRBJ1-2, with D maybe TRBD1 (5 bases). In germline, CDR1 is MDHEN, CDR2 SYDVKM. CDR3 length: 14 amino acids. Trimming stripped 6 bases from V and 8 bases from J, with 19 bases between. CDR3 coding DNA: TGTGCCAGCAGGGAAACCTCCGGGGGAGGCGGCTACACCTTC. Translated: CASRETSGGGGYTF.

The V and J genes are TRBV6-5 and TRBJ2-3; a weak D match, TRBD2 (7 bases). Germline V gene data show CDR1 as MNHEY and CDR2 as SVGAGI. Trimming took 4 bases from V and 4 from J, leaving 18 bases between them. This CDR3 spans 16 amino acids. The CDR3 protein is CASSSWGRGHSDTQYF. The CDR3 DNA reads as TGTGCCAGCAGTTCCTGGGGGCGGGGGCACTCAGATACGCAGTATTTT.

The chain recombines TRBV6-5 with TRBJ2-7; 10 positions match TRBD1. Germline assignment: CDR1 MNHEY and CDR2 SVGAGI. This CDR3 contains 15 residues. Trimming removed 4 bases from V and 5 bases from J; junction bases left unmatched: 8. CDR3 sequence: CASSSPGQGIDEQYF. Here the CDR3 DNA reads TGTGCCAGCAGTTCCCCGGGACAGGGGATCGACGAGCAGTACTTC.

In regard to this clone: Other nucleotide sequences from this sample produce the same CDR3. The chain uses TRBV5-1 and TRBJ2-3; TRBD2 aligns across 13 bases. The CDR3 has 16 amino acids. Trimming removed 3 bases from V and 1 base from J; junction bases left unmatched: 2. Germline V CDR1 and CDR2: SGHRS, YFSETQ. CDR3 protein: CASSSGLAGGTDTQYF. The CDR3 coding sequence is TGCGCCAGCAGCTCCGGACTAGCGGGGGGCACAGATACGCAGTATTTT. The whole variable domain, remainder taken from reference TRBV5-1 and TRBJ2-3, is KAGVTQTPRYLIKTRGQQVTLSCSPISGHRSVSWYQQTPGQGLQFLFEYFSETQRNKGNFPGRFSGRQFSNSRSEMNVSTLELGDSALYLCASSSGLAGGTDTQYFGPGTRLTVL.

The chain carries TRBV19 and TRBJ1-1; a weak D match, TRBD1 (5 bases). CDR3 size: 15 residues. Trimming took off 3 bases at V and 3 bases at J, with 14 bases between the two ends. Germline loops: CDR1 LNHDA, CDR2 SQIVND (reference sequence). CDR3 sequence: CASSMDLSTDTEAFF. The CDR3 coding sequence is TGTGCCAGTAGTATGGATCTATCGACAGACACTGAAGCTTTCTTT.

The rearrangement joins TRBV27 to TRBJ1-2; 8 bases agree with TRBD1. V shed 3 bases and J 7 bases; nucleotides not matched to a gene: 4. This CDR3 region has 13 residues. Looked up from germline, CDR1 is MNHEY and CDR2 is SMNVEV (reference sequence). CDR3 amino acids: CASSFQDRAGYTF. The DNA for the CDR3 is TGTGCCAGCAGTTTTCAGGACAGGGCTGGCTACACCTTC.

The rearrangement uses TRBV5-1 and TRBJ2-3; 9 bases align to TRBD2. The CDR3 runs 15 residues. The V gene's germline CDR1 is SGHRS and CDR2 YFSETQ. The V and J ends lost 0 bases and 6 bases, in that order; junction bases with no gene match: 5. CDR3 amino acids: CASSLVAGVMDTQYF. The CDR3 bases are TGCGCCAGCAGCTTGGTAGCGGGGGTTATGGATACGCAGTATTTT.

This chain uses TRBV5-1 with TRBJ2-2; 7 bases are shared with TRBD2. The CDR3 spans 15 residues. The germline gives CDR1 SGHRS, CDR2 YFSETQ. The ends lost 1 base at V and 6 bases at J; junction bases unmatched: 6. CDR3 residues: CASSLTSDGSGELFF. CDR3 coding DNA: TGCGCCAGCAGCTTGACTAGCGATGGATCCGGGGAGCTGTTTTTT.

The chain couples TRBV29-1 to TRBJ1-4; 8 nucleotides align to TRBD1. V gave up 3 bases and J gave up 14 bases; unmatched junction bases: 8. The CDR3 length is 12 residues. Germline assignment: CDR1 SQVTM and CDR2 ANQGSEA. For the CDR3, the DNA is TGCAGCGTTGAGGTAGGACAGGGACTGCTGTTTTTT. Translating gives CSVEVGQGLLFF.

This clone was counted once. This sequence joins TRBV5-6 and TRBJ1-4; a possible D gene is TRBD1 (5 bases). The CDR3 has 16 residues. Germline values: CDR1 SGHDT, CDR2 YYEEEE. Trimming took off 4 bases at V and 3 bases at J, with 16 bases between the two ends. The CDR3 is CASSVTVSGANEKLFF. Written as DNA, the CDR3 is TGTGCCAGCAGCGTGACCGTTTCGGGGGCTAATGAAAAACTGTTTTTT.

This CDR3 reads CASSYPGQGRPYEQYF. CDR3 DNA sequence: TGTGCCAGCAGTTACCCCGGACAGGGGCGCCCCTACGAGCAGTACTTC. V is TRBV6-5 and J is TRBJ2-7, with TRBD1 identical over 9 bases. Germline trimming cut 2 bases from V and 2 bases from J; bases unmatched to any gene: 7. The CDR3 sequence is 16 residues long. CDR1 is MNHEY and CDR2 is SVGAGI in the germline V gene.

This rearrangement joins TRBV6-2 or TRBV6-3 to TRBJ2-5, with D hard to call. Germline CDR1 reads MNHEY; CDR2 reads SVGEGT. The V end was cut by 5 bases, the J end by 5 bases, with 6 bases between. This CDR3 comprises 11 residues. The CDR3 protein is CASSTGETQYF. In DNA form, the CDR3 reads TGTGCCAGCAGTACCGGGGAGACCCAGTACTTC.

The rearrangement links TRBV7-2 to TRBJ1-5; 10 bases are shared with TRBD1. V lost 5 bases, J lost 4 bases, and 8 bases stayed unmatched. Looked up from germline, CDR1 is SGHTA and CDR2 is FQGNSA. This CDR3 contains 16 residues. The CDR3 bases are TGTGCCAGCAGCCTAGGGGGGACAGGGGCGAATCAGCCCCAGCATTTT. Encoded protein: CASSLGGTGANQPQHF.

J is TRBJ1-1 and V is TRBV7-2; D is unresolved. The CDR3 spans 14 residues. Trimming took 0 bases from V and 1 from J, leaving 6 bases between them. From germline, CDR1 is SGHTA and CDR2 FQGNSA. CDR3 loop: CASSLAWRNTEAFF. CDR3 nucleotides: TGTGCCAGCAGCTTAGCGTGGAGGAACACTGAAGCTTTCTTT. The full variable domain, completed using reference TRBV7-2 and TRBJ1-1, is GAGVSQSPSNKVTEKGKDVELRCDPISGHTALYWYRQSLGQGLEFLIYFQGNSAPDKSGLPSDRFSAERTGGSVSTLTIQRTQQEDSAVYLCASSLAWRNTEAFFGQGTRLTVV.

This clone appeared a few times. This rearrangement joins TRBV19 to TRBJ1-2; TRBD1 might be the D (5 bases). CDR3 size: 16 residues. Germline V gene lookup returns CDR1 LNHDA and CDR2 SQIVND (reference sequence). Trimming stripped 3 bases from V and 7 bases from J, with 21 bases between. The chain's CDR3 is CASSIFSGAEPFGYTF. In DNA, the CDR3 is TGTGCCAGTAGTATTTTTTCTGGGGCGGAACCATTTGGCTACACCTTC.

The gene calls are TRBV12-2 and TRBJ1-1; no DNA check was done on the table's D call, TRBD1. TRBV12-2 is labeled a pseudogene. CDR3 length: 20 residues. CDR3 nucleotide sequence: TGTGCAAGTCGCCGCCCGGGACCCACTCGGGACAGCATCCTGAGCACTGAAGCTTTCTTT. It yields the protein CASRRPGPTRDSILSTEAFF.

The chain combines TRBV4-3 with TRBJ1-5; 7 bases match TRBD1. The CDR3 consists of 13 residues. Germline V lookup: CDR1 LGHNA, CDR2 YSLEER. J lost 9 bases, V lost 4 bases, and 6 bases had no gene match. The CDR3: CASSRDRHRPQHF. The CDR3 DNA reads as TGCGCCAGCAGCCGGGACAGACATCGGCCCCAGCATTTT.